These T cell receptor beta chains were read from a single sample in a study of blood T cell repertoires in COVID-19. Here immunoSEQ multiplex PCR was the method, and the copy in TCRdb shows in-frame clones only, minus some. The table records roughly 500,000 clones, 89% of them present only once. The sequenced sample consisted of peripheral blood. Receptors were obtained from a man between 18 and 29 years old with COVID-19, enrolled during active disease. Both conserved end residues are part of each CDR3. A D gene is named only where the DNA matches it firmly.

TRBD1	TRBV19	16	TRBJ1-2	CASSQGGDREIAGYTF
NA	TRBV10-3	14	TRBJ2-7	CAISYVPVSYEQYF
NA	TRBV5-6	16	TRBJ2-2	CASSLVGQANTGELFF
TRBD1	TRBV10-1	13	TRBJ2-7	CASSRQGGNEQYF
TRBD2	TRBV2	17	TRBJ2-7	CASSVPGLAGDPYEQYF
NA	TRBV2	10	TRBJ1-1	CASRPNRAFF
TRBD1	TRBV3-1/TRBV3-2	18	TRBJ2-5	CASSQARFTGAGQETQYF
TRBD1	TRBV5-1	14	TRBJ2-7	CASSLTGENYEQYF
TRBD1	TRBV2	16	TRBJ2-3	CASSEGAGGGTDTQYF
TRBD2	TRBV2	17	TRBJ2-3	CASQDTSGRESTDTQYF
TRBD2	TRBV7-6	15	TRBJ2-5	CASSSPSGRQETQYF
TRBD1	TRBV10-3	15	TRBJ1-2	CAITEGQGLNYGYTF
NA	TRBV7-9	11	TRBJ2-7	CASSALYEQYF
TRBD1	TRBV5-4	13	TRBJ2-1	CASSRDRSREQFF
NA	TRBV30	15	TRBJ1-2	CAWSVRAGIRPGYTF
TRBD1	TRBV24-1	16	TRBJ2-1	CATSDSGQGFENEQFF
NA	TRBV3-1/TRBV3-2	14	TRBJ2-7	CASSQAAKYYEQYF
TRBD2	TRBV7-9	16	TRBJ2-3	CASREGLAANTDTQYF
NA	TRBV29-1	14	TRBJ2-3	CSVVERLSTDTQYF
NA	TRBV19	13	TRBJ2-7	CASSIGQSNEQYF
NA	TRBV24-1	15	TRBJ2-1	CATTSEGLPYNEQFF
NA	TRBV11-2	13	TRBJ2-2	CASSQQGTGELFF
TRBD2	TRBV2	17	TRBJ2-3	CASTPPRFSTSSDTQYF
NA	TRBV7-6	11	TRBJ2-2	CASSSFGELFF
TRBD2	TRBV9	17	TRBJ2-3	CASSDPPSGGLTDTQYF
NA	TRBV21-1	17	TRBJ2-7	CASSKQLGAYVSKEQYF
NA	TRBV11-2	17	TRBJ1-5	CASSLSEGASGNQPQHF
NA	TRBV12-3/TRBV12-4	12	TRBJ2-7	CASSLQGYEQYF
NA	TRBV7-2	16	TRBJ2-1	CASSLFTAVSYNEQFF
TRBD1	TRBV4-1	16	TRBJ2-7	CASSQDPRQGFYEQYF
NA	TRBV3-1/TRBV3-2	15	TRBJ2-3	CASSQETVSTDTQYF